This TCR beta chain was recovered during a study of human T cells and chemical hapten exposure. Study details: The scalp of each patient received a weekly diphenylcyclopropenone dose for the full roughly 24-week study. The patients, most of them female, presented with alopecia areata, totalis or universalis. Patch tests applied 0.01% DPC to the upper back, read at 6 days.

It was the library that attached unique molecular identifiers to individual cDNA molecules. TCRdb itself ran the RACE reads through MiXCR, one entry per CDR3 protein. The table shows fewer than 140,000 distinct CDR3 sequences, with 9.5% to 15% occurring only once. This CDR3 is 15 amino acids long. The germline V gene encodes CDR1 LGHDT and CDR2 YNNKEL (reference sequence). Deletions cut 2 bases from V and 5 bases from J, with 15 bases between. There are a few counts of this clonotype. Time point defined: pre-sensitization, week 0. The sample's treatment: therapeutic diphenylcyclopropenone sensitization with weekly scalp DPC.

This chain connects TRBV3-1 to TRBJ1-2; D might be TRBD1 (6 bases). The TCR originated in a woman aged 45-59 years with alopecia areata. Some clones in this sample may be carry-over from other donors' samples. This specimen consisted of whole blood, obtained in connection with sensitization to the hapten diphenylcyclopropenone (DPC). CDR3 in amino acids: CASSQLGRGEYGYTF. The CDR3 nucleotides are TGTGCCAGCAGCCAACTGGGCAGGGGAGAGTATGGCTACACCTTC.